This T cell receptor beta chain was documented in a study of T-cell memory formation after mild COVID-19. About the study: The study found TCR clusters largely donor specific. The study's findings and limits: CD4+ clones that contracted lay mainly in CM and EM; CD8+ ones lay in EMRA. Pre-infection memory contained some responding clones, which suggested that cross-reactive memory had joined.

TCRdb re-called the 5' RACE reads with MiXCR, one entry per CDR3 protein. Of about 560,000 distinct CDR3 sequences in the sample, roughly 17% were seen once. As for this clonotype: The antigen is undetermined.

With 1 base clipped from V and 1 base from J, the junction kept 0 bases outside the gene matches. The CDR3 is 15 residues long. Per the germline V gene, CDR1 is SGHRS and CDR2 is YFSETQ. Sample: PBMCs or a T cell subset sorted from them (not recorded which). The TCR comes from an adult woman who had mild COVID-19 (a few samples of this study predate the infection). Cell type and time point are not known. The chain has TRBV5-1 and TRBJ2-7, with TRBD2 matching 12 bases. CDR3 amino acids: CASSLTSGRSYEQYF. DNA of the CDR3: TGCGCCAGCAGCTTGACTAGCGGGAGGTCCTACGAGCAGTACTTC.